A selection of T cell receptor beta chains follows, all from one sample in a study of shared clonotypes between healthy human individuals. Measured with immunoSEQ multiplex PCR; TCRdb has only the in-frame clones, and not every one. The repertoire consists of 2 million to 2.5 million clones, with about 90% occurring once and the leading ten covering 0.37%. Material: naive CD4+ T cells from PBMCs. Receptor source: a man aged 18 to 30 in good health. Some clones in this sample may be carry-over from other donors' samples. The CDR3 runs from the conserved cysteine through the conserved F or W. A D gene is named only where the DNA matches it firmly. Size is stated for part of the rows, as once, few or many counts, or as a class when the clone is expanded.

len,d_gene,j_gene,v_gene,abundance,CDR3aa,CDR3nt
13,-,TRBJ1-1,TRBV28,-,CASSLYVGTEAFF,TGTGCCAGCAGTTTATACGTGGGCACTGAAGCTTTCTTT
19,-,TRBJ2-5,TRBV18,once,CASSPFQLRIYRIQETQYF,TGTGCCAGCTCACCCTTCCAACTACGGATCTACAGGATTCAAGAGACCCAGTACTTC
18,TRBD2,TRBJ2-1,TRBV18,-,CASSQTPTSGRAGNEQFF,TGTGCCAGCTCCCAGACCCCGACTAGCGGGAGAGCTGGCAATGAGCAGTTCTTC
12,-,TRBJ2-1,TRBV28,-,CASGFNINEQFF,TGTGCCAGCGGCTTCAATATCAATGAGCAGTTCTTC
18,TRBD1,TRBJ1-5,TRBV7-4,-,CASSLSVRRGPGNQPQHF,TGTGCCAGCAGCCTCAGCGTTCGTAGGGGGCCGGGCAATCAGCCCCAGCATTTT
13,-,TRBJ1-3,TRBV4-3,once,CASSQSFRNTIYF,TGCGCCAGCAGCCAAAGCTTTAGAAACACCATATATTTT
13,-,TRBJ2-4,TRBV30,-,CAWSSAGEGIQYF,TGTGCCTGGAGCTCGGCAGGGGAGGGCATTCAGTACTTC
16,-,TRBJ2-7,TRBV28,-,CASSPRPGEGDREQYF,TGTGCCAGCAGCCCCCGTCCCGGGGAGGGGGACCGCGAGCAGTACTTC
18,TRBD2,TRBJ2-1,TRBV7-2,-,CASSLSLAGVSSTNEQFF,TGTGCCAGCAGCTTAAGTTTGGCGGGGGTCTCCTCGACGAATGAGCAGTTCTTC
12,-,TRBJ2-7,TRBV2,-,CASSEGASTQYF,TGTGCCAGCAGTGAAGGGGCATCCACGCAGTACTTC
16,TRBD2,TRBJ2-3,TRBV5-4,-,CASSRLGAGEADTQYF,TGTGCCAGCAGCCGCCTGGGAGCGGGAGAGGCAGATACGCAGTATTTT
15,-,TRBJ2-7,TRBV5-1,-,CASSFRQASSYEQYF,TGCGCCAGCAGCTTCCGACAGGCGAGCTCCTACGAGCAGTACTTC
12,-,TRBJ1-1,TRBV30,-,CAWKPADTEAFF,TGTGCCTGGAAGCCCGCGGACACTGAAGCTTTCTTT
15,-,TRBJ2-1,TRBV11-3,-,CASSQGGAGPLPQFF,TGTGCCAGCAGCCAGGGGGGGGCAGGGCCACTCCCGCAGTTCTTC
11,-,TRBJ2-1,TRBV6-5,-,CASTTRGEQFF,TGTGCCAGCACCACCCGTGGTGAGCAGTTCTTC
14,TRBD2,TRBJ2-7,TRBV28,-,CASRLNGGSYEQYF,TGTGCCAGCAGACTAAACGGGGGGTCCTACGAGCAGTACTTC
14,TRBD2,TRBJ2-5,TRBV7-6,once,CASSFTSGVETQYF,TGTGCCAGCAGCTTTACTAGCGGAGTGGAGACCCAGTACTTC
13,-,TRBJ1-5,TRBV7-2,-,CASSPGSNQPQHF,TGTGCCAGCAGCCCGGGCAGCAATCAGCCCCAGCATTTT
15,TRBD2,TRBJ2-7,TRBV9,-,CASSVRGSPSGEQYF,TGTGCCAGCAGCGTTCGCGGGAGCCCAAGCGGCGAGCAGTACTTC
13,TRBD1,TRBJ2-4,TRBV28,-,CACRDRDKNIQYF,TGTGCCTGCCGGGACAGGGACAAAAACATTCAGTACTTC
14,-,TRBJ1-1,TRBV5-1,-,CASSMGQGYTEAFF,TGCGCCAGCAGCATGGGGCAGGGGTACACTGAAGCTTTCTTT
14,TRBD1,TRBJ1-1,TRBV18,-,CASSPDREGTEAFF,TGTGCCAGCTCACCCGACAGGGAGGGCACTGAAGCTTTCTTT
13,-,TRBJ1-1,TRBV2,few,CASSGSPRTEAFF,TGTGCCAGCAGTGGGAGCCCGAGGACTGAAGCTTTCTTT
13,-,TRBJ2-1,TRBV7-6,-,CASSNRTWNEQFF,TGTGCCAGCAGCAATAGAACATGGAATGAGCAGTTCTTC
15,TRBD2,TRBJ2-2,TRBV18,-,CASSPSGTNTGELFF,TGTGCCAGCTCACCTAGCGGGACGAACACCGGGGAGCTGTTTTTT
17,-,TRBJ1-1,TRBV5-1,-,CASSLAWGGETNTEAFF,TGCGCCAGCAGCTTGGCATGGGGGGGAGAGACGAACACTGAAGCTTTCTTT
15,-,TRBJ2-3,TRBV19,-,CASSIKGQLTDTQYF,TGTGCCAGTAGTATCAAGGGTCAGTTGACAGATACGCAGTATTTT
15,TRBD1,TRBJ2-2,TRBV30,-,CAWKPGQVPSMGLFF,TGTGCCTGGAAGCCGGGACAGGTACCTTCAATGGGGCTGTTTTTT